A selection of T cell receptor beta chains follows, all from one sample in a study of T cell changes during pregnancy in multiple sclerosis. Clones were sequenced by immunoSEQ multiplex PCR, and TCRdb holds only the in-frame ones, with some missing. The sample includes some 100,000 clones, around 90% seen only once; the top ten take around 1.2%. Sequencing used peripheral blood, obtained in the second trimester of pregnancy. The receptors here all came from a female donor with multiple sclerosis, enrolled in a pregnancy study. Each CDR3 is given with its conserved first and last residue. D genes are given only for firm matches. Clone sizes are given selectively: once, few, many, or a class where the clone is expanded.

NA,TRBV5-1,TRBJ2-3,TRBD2,TGCGCCAGCAGCTTGGGGGGGGGAAGCGATACGCAGTATTTT,CASSLGGGSDTQYF
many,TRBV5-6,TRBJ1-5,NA,TGTGCCAGCAGCTTGGGAGGGCGGCCCCAGCATTTT,CASSLGGRPQHF
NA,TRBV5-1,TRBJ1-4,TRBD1,TGCGCCAGCAGCTCGGGACAGGGTCCTAATGAAAAACTGTTTTTT,CASSSGQGPNEKLFF
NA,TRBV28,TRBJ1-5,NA,TGTGCCAGCAGTCAACAGGGTTTCTATAGCAATCAGCCCCAGCATTTT,CASSQQGFYSNQPQHF
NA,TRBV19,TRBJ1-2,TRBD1,TGTGCCAGTACTCGACAGGGGGGCTATGGCTACACCTTC,CASTRQGGYGYTF
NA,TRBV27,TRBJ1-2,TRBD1,TGTGCCAGCAGTTTTACAGGGGGCGGGTATGGCTACACCTTC,CASSFTGGGYGYTF
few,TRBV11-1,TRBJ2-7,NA,TGTGCCAGCAGCTTTTCCTCGGGTAGCGGTTCCTACGAGCAGTACTTC,CASSFSSGSGSYEQYF
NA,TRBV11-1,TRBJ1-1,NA,TGTGCCAGCAGCTTGGCGGGGAACACTGAAGCTTTCTTT,CASSLAGNTEAFF
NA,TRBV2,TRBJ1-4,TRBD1,TGTGCCAGCGCAGGGGGTACTAATGAAAAACTGTTTTTT,CASAGGTNEKLFF
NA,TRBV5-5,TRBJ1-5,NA,TGTGCCAGCAGCTTGTCCCCGGATACTAGCGATTGGCAGCCCCAGCATTTT,CASSLSPDTSDWQPQHF
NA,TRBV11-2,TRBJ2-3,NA,TGTGCCAGCAGCTCTCGGGGTAGCATGGTTGCAGATACGCAGTATTTT,CASSSRGSMVADTQYF
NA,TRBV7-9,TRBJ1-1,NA,TGTGCCAGCAGCTTAGAACGGGTAGAAGCTTTCTTT,CASSLERVEAFF
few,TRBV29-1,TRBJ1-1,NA,TGCAGCGCTAGGGACATGCCTATGAACACTGAAGCTTTCTTT,CSARDMPMNTEAFF
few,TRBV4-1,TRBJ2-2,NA,TGCGCCAGCAGCCTTCTAGCGAACACCGGGGAGCTGTTTTTT,CASSLLANTGELFF
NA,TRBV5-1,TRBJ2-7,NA,TGCGCCAGCAGCTTGGGACAGGCCAAAACCTACGAGCAGTACTTC,CASSLGQAKTYEQYF
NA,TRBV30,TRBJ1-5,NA,TGTGCCTGGAGTGTACAACTAATGGCCCAGCCCCAGCATTTT,CAWSVQLMAQPQHF
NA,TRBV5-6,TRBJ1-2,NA,TGTGCCAGCAGCTTGGGAGGGTGGTTGGCTAACTATGGCTACACCTTC,CASSLGGWLANYGYTF
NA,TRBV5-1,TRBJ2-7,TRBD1,TGCGCCAGCAGCTTGGTACGGGACAGGGCCTACGAGCAGTACTTC,CASSLVRDRAYEQYF
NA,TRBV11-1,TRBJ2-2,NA,TGTGCCAGCAGCTTACTCTCAGGGAGGATAACCGGGGAGCTGTTTTTT,CASSLLSGRITGELFF
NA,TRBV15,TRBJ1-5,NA,TGTGCCACCAGCAGGGGGCGTATAGGGCCCCAGCATTTT,CATSRGRIGPQHF
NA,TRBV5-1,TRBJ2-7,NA,TGCGCCAGCAGCTTGTTTGGGCGCAGGGACGAGCAGTACTTC,CASSLFGRRDEQYF